One and the same sample provided the 30 T cell receptor beta chains below, sequenced in a study of early T cells in non-severe SARS-CoV-2 infection. MiXCR was run by TCRdb on the 5' RACE reads, yielding one entry per CDR3 protein. The sample consists of tens of thousands of distinct CDR3 sequences, approximately 7.7% of them appearing once. Material: whole blood. The receptors come from an adult who was a healthcare worker with PCR-confirmed SARS-CoV-2 infection or an uninfected control (not recorded which).

This clonotype was counted at least ten times. This sequence joins TRBV29-1 and TRBJ2-2, with D perhaps given as TRBD1 or TRBD2 (5 bases each). V dropped 6 bases and J dropped 6 bases, with 23 bases sitting between them. CDR3 size: 16 residues. The germline gives CDR1 SQVTM, CDR2 ANQGSEA. CDR3 bases: TGCAGCGTATCAAAGGGCTGGGGGATGGGAGCCGGGGAGCTGTTTTTT. As protein: CSVSKGWGMGAGELFF.

This clonotype has a count of ten or more. This chain connects TRBV5-1 to TRBJ1-1; D unresolved. V was clipped by 0 bases and J by 2 bases, with 8 bases between them. Germline V CDR1 and CDR2: SGHRS, YFSETQ. This CDR3 has 14 amino acids. CDR3 DNA: TGCGCCAGCAGCTTGGAGGCAAGAAACACTGAAGCTTTCTTT. Residues: CASSLEARNTEAFF.

This clonotype occurred once. The chain is built from TRBV5-1 and TRBJ2-5; 8 nucleotides match TRBD2. Germline CDR1 and CDR2: SGHRS and YFSETQ. This CDR3 comprises 15 residues. V was clipped by 4 bases and J by 4 bases; unmatched bases: 9. The CDR3 loop is CASSRIAGISETQYF. The CDR3, as DNA: TGCGCCAGCAGCCGAATAGCGGGAATATCAGAGACCCAGTACTTC.

Many counts were recorded for this clonotype. This rearrangement joins TRBV7-9 to TRBJ2-7, with D possibly TRBD1 on 6 matching bases. V lost 5 bases and J 2 bases, leaving 16 bases between the germline ends. In germline, CDR1 is SEHNR, CDR2 FQNEAQ (reference sequence). This CDR3 is built from 15 residues. Here the CDR3 reads CASSRLQGAAYEQYF. The CDR3 coding sequence is TGTGCCAGCAGCCGTTTACAGGGTGCAGCCTACGAGCAGTACTTC.

This rearrangement joins TRBV20-1 to TRBJ2-1; perhaps TRBD2 as D (5 bases). Trimming pared 3 bases from V and 5 bases from J, leaving 5 bases between. This CDR3 spans 11 amino acids. Germline loops: CDR1 DFQATT, CDR2 SNEGSKA (reference sequence). The CDR3 region has the DNA TGCAGTGCTAGCGGGGACAATGAGCAGTTCTTC. This translates into CSASGDNEQFF.

The chain is built from TRBV29-1 and TRBJ2-2; D not certain. This CDR3 spans 12 amino acids. Per germline, CDR1 SQVTM and CDR2 ANQGSEA. The V gene lost 4 bases and the J gene lost 8 bases, with 11 bases spanning the gap. CDR3 nucleotides: TGCAGCGTTGCGTCGGCGAAGGGGGAGCTGTTTTTT. Protein product: CSVASAKGELFF.

This clonotype was detected ten times or more. This rearrangement joins TRBV20-1 to TRBJ2-7, with 7 bases aligning to TRBD1. This CDR3 contains 12 residues. Germline V CDR1 and CDR2: DFQATT, SNEGSKA (reference sequence). J gave up 7 bases and V 5 bases, and 8 bases lay outside the gene matches. The CDR3 loop reads CSAPDRSREQYF. The CDR3 coding sequence is TGCAGTGCTCCGGACAGGTCTCGGGAGCAGTACTTC.

This clonotype showed up many times. V is TRBV7-6 and J is TRBJ2-1, with TRBD2 identical over 14 bases. The germline CDR1 and CDR2 sequences are SGHVS and FNYEAQ. The CDR3 contains 16 residues. V trimming: 5 bases; J trimming: 9 bases; junction bases outside the gene matches: 9. The CDR3 spells CASSQTGLAGVVEQFF. CDR3 in DNA: TGTGCCAGCAGCCAGACGGGACTAGCGGGAGTGGTTGAGCAGTTCTTC.

This clonotype occurred many times. This rearrangement joins TRBV7-8 to TRBJ1-3; D is unresolved. CDR1 is SGHVS, CDR2 FQNEAQ, per germline. V was pared by 1 base and J by 0 bases, with 10 bases between. The length of the CDR3 is 16 residues. CDR3 in amino acids: CASSLGWASSGNTIYF. CDR3 sequence (DNA): TGTGCCAGCAGCTTAGGGTGGGCCTCCTCTGGAAACACCATATATTTT.

This clonotype was picked up many times. This chain connects TRBV20-1 to TRBJ2-7; D is uncertain. V lost 2 bases and J 3 bases, leaving 5 bases between the germline ends. This CDR3 has 11 amino acids. The germline V gene encodes CDR1 DFQATT and CDR2 SNEGSKA (reference sequence). In nucleotides, the CDR3 is TGCAGTGCTAGATCCCACTACGAGCAGTACTTC. Protein: CSARSHYEQYF.

The rearrangement uses TRBV18 and TRBJ2-6; 7 bases are a match to TRBD2. CDR1 and CDR2 (germline): KGHSH, LQKENI. The J segment lost 2 bases and the V segment lost 3 bases, leaving 10 bases of the junction unmatched. This CDR3 has 18 residues. The CDR3 DNA reads as TGTGCCAGCTCACCCTTCGCGAGGGAGGGCCCTGGGGCCAACGTCCTGACTTTC. Translated, it gives CASSPFAREGPGANVLTF. The full variable domain, completed using reference TRBV18 and TRBJ2-6, is NAGVMQNPRHLVRRRGQEARLRCSPMKGHSHVYWYRQLPEEGLKFMVYLQKENIIDESGMPKERFSAEFPKEGPSILRIQQVVRGDSAAYFCASSPFAREGPGANVLTFGAGSRLTVL.

Ten or more counts support this clonotype. The chain employs TRBV21-1 and TRBJ2-7. TRBV21-1 is a pseudogene. CDR3 length: 12 amino acids. The CDR3 DNA sequence: TGTGCCAGCAGCAGTGATTCCCCCGAGCAGTACTTC. Protein: CASSSDSPEQYF.

The chain is built from TRBV7-2 and TRBJ2-1; either TRBD1 or TRBD2 may fit D (5 bases each). Between the trimmed V and J ends, which lost 1 base and 8 bases, there was a span of 9 bases. Per the germline V gene, CDR1 is SGHTA and CDR2 is FQGNSA. CDR3 length equals 13 residues. For the CDR3, the DNA is TGTGCCAGCAGCTTAGGAACGGGGCATGAGCAGTTCTTC. This encodes CASSLGTGHEQFF. Together with reference TRBV7-2 and TRBJ2-1, the CDR3 gives the full variable domain: GAGVSQSPSNKVTEKGKDVELRCDPISGHTALYWYRQSLGQGLEFLIYFQGNSAPDKSGLPSDRFSAERTGGSVSTLTIQRTQQEDSAVYLCASSLGTGHEQFFGPGTRLTVL.

This clonotype was counted many times. V is TRBV29-1 and J is TRBJ1-1; 7 bases align to TRBD1. J gave up 7 bases and V 6 bases, and 14 bases lay outside the gene matches. The CDR3 contains 14 residues. Germline-derived CDR1 and CDR2 are SQVTM and ANQGSEA. The CDR3 here is CSVEDRTRRREAFF. The CDR3 DNA reads TGCAGCGTAGAGGACAGGACTAGGCGCCGTGAAGCTTTCTTT.

The sample holds many counts of this clonotype. The chain is built from TRBV20-1 and TRBJ2-3; perhaps TRBD2 as D (6 bases). Germline CDR1 reads DFQATT; CDR2 reads SNEGSKA (reference sequence). This CDR3 comprises 16 residues. V was trimmed by 0 bases and J by 0 bases, leaving 13 bases between them. The CDR3 here is CSARDLWRDSTDTQYF. The DNA of the CDR3 is TGCAGTGCTAGAGATTTATGGCGGGATAGCACAGATACGCAGTATTTT.

Many counts were recorded for this clonotype. The chain has TRBV9 and TRBJ2-2; D is ambiguous. Germline lookup yields CDR1 SGDLS and CDR2 YYNGEE. This CDR3 spans 16 amino acids. V was clipped by 0 bases and J by 3 bases, with 12 bases between them. CDR3 region: CASSVAPQMDTGELFF. In DNA, the CDR3 is TGTGCCAGCAGCGTAGCTCCCCAGATGGACACCGGGGAGCTGTTTTTT.

The chain couples TRBV7-9 to TRBJ1-5, with TRBD1 matching 8 bases. Per germline, CDR1 SEHNR and CDR2 FQNEAQ (reference sequence). Unmatched junction bases numbered 10, after V lost 4 bases and J lost 2 bases. The CDR3 consists of 17 residues. The DNA for the CDR3 is TGTGCCAGCAGCTCTGCCGGACAGGGTAGTCGCAATCAGCCCCAGCATTTT. Translation: CASSSAGQGSRNQPQHF.

Ten or more counts support this clonotype. J is TRBJ2-7 and V is TRBV20-1, with 11 nucleotides matching TRBD2. Germline V gives CDR1 DFQATT, CDR2 SNEGSKA (reference sequence). This CDR3 has 15 residues. V dropped 2 bases and J dropped 1; count of bases not matched to a gene: 4. This CDR3 reads CSARTLAGASYEQYF. CDR3 DNA sequence: TGCAGTGCTAGAACACTAGCGGGGGCTTCCTACGAGCAGTACTTC.

In its sample, this clonotype was seen many times. The J gene is TRBJ2-7, the V gene TRBV6-1; D remains ambiguous. This CDR3 is 13 amino acids long. Trimming left V 8 bases short and J 2 bases short, with 13 bases between. The germline V gene has CDR1 MNHNS and CDR2 SASEGT. CDR3 in amino acids: CASLQGETYEQYF. CDR3 sequence (DNA): TGTGCCAGCCTCCAAGGCGAGACCTACGAGCAGTACTTC.

V and J are TRBV6-5 and TRBJ2-1; D ambiguous. Trimming took 6 bases from V and 2 from J, leaving 8 bases between them. This CDR3 is 13 amino acids long. Germline lookup yields CDR1 MNHEY and CDR2 SVGAGI. The CDR3 region is CASRPLTYNEQFF. In DNA, the CDR3 is TGTGCCAGCAGACCTCTAACCTACAATGAGCAGTTCTTC.

This clonotype occurred many times. CDR3 region: CSVEARGSQGVYEQYF. The CDR3 DNA reads as TGCAGCGTTGAGGCGCGGGGGAGTCAAGGAGTCTACGAGCAGTACTTC. The V and J genes are TRBV29-1 and TRBJ2-7; 7 bases agree with TRBD2. V dropped 3 bases and J dropped 3; count of bases not matched to a gene: 14. CDR1 SQVTM and CDR2 ANQGSEA come from the germline V gene. CDR3 size: 16 residues.

This clonotype showed up many times. The chain uses TRBV28 and TRBJ2-7; the match to TRBD2 covers 7 bases. There are 16 residues in the CDR3. Germline V gives CDR1 MDHEN, CDR2 SYDVKM. Trimming took 4 bases from V and 0 from J; bases not matched to a gene: 9. CDR3 coding DNA: TGTGCCAGCAGTTCCCCGGGGGGACTGGGCTCCTACGAGCAGTACTTC. It specifies CASSSPGGLGSYEQYF.

The genes are TRBV9 and TRBJ2-3; D gene uncertain. The germline gives CDR1 SGDLS, CDR2 YYNGEE. V gave up 6 bases and J gave up 2 bases, with 7 bases separating them. The CDR3 contains 12 residues. The CDR3 loop reads CASNRNTDTQYF. The CDR3 DNA sequence: TGTGCCAGCAACCGCAACACAGATACGCAGTATTTT.

This clonotype was seen repeatedly, ten times or more. The gene calls are TRBV18 and TRBJ2-3, with TRBD2 as a possible D gene (5 bases). Between the trimmed V and J ends, which lost 4 bases and 3 bases, there was a span of 8 bases. CDR1 is KGHSH and CDR2 is LQKENI in the germline V gene. This CDR3 has 13 residues. The CDR3 bases are TGTGCCAGCTCACTCGGGATTACAGATACGCAGTATTTT. This sequence encodes CASSLGITDTQYF. Full variable domain (missing parts from reference TRBV18 and TRBJ2-3): NAGVMQNPRHLVRRRGQEARLRCSPMKGHSHVYWYRQLPEEGLKFMVYLQKENIIDESGMPKERFSAEFPKEGPSILRIQQVVRGDSAAYFCASSLGITDTQYFGPGTRLTVL.

This clonotype was observed at least ten times. The chain links TRBV10-2 to TRBJ2-1; the D is unclear. The CDR3 is made up of 13 amino acids. Deletions cut 8 bases from V and 0 bases from J, with 8 bases between. CDR1 and CDR2 (germline): WSHSY, SAAADI. The CDR3 sequence: CASSGSSYNEQFF. The CDR3 region has the DNA TGCGCCAGCTCGGGTAGCTCCTACAATGAGCAGTTCTTC.

Ten or more counts support this clonotype. The chain couples TRBV12-3 or TRBV12-4 to TRBJ2-7, with a weak D call TRBD1 (6 bases). Trimming took 5 bases from V and 6 from J, leaving 11 bases between them. This CDR3 has 12 amino acids. The CDR3 is CASSLQGSEQYF. The CDR3 coding sequence is TGTGCCAGCAGTCTTCAGGGGAGCGAGCAGTACTTC.

This clonotype was seen ten or more times. Written as DNA, the CDR3 is TGTGCCAGCAGCTTAGGGGGCAGGGACAATGAGCAGTTCTTC. Its protein product is CASSLGGRDNEQFF. The chain is built from TRBV7-6 and TRBJ2-1; tentatively, D is TRBD1 (5 bases). CDR3 length equals 14 residues. Between the trimmed V and J ends, which lost 1 base and 5 bases, there was a span of 9 bases. CDR1 and CDR2 from the germline V gene are SGHVS and FNYEAQ.

The chain carries TRBV29-1 and TRBJ2-3; TRBD2 might be the D (6 bases). The germline CDR1 and CDR2 sequences are SQVTM and ANQGSEA. Trimming stripped 1 base from V and 2 bases from J, with 19 bases between. This CDR3 has 17 residues. Here the CDR3 DNA reads TGCAGCGTTGAAGCCCCGAGGCAGCGGGCCATCACAGATACGCAGTATTTT. Its protein product is CSVEAPRQRAITDTQYF.

This clonotype appeared a few times. The chain has TRBV24-1 and TRBJ2-2; perhaps D is TRBD1 or TRBD2 (5 bases each). CDR1 and CDR2 from the germline V gene are KGHDR and SFDVKD. V dropped 4 bases and J dropped 1 base, with 9 bases sitting between them. The length of the CDR3 is 15 residues. CDR3 sequence: CATSEGTGNTGELFF. For the CDR3, the DNA is TGTGCCACCAGTGAGGGGACGGGGAACACCGGGGAGCTGTTTTTT.

This clonotype was detected many times. The rearrangement uses TRBV7-2 and TRBJ2-5, with 7 bases identical to TRBD1. Trimming at V came to 3 bases and at J to 3 bases, leaving 4 bases not matched to a gene. Germline CDR1 reads SGHTA; CDR2 reads FQGNSA. The CDR3 totals 14 residues. The CDR3 loop is CASSFNRGKETQYF. The DNA for the CDR3 is TGTGCCAGCAGCTTTAACAGGGGAAAAGAGACCCAGTACTTC.